One and the same sample provided the 9 T cell receptor beta chains below, sequenced in a study of T cells expressing NK-cell markers. TCRdb reanalyzed the 5' RACE reads and collapses them to one entry per CDR3 protein, without DNA. In all, the sample yields a few hundred thousand distinct CDR3 sequences. The specimen was blood T cells: a sorted CD56 or NKG2C T cell subset, CD4+ or CD8+ T cells, or bulk PBMC T cells (not recorded which). The receptors were gathered from a man between 18 and 69 years old in good health.

V usage is TRBV27 and J usage is TRBJ2-1; the D call from TCRdb, TRBD2, cannot be confirmed without DNA. CDR1 is MNHEY and CDR2 is SMNVEV in the germline V gene (reference sequence). The CDR3 runs 15 residues. CDR3 sequence reads: CASSFQATSGGEQFF.

The chain joins TRBV6-1 to TRBJ1-2; the D call from TCRdb, TRBD1, cannot be confirmed without DNA. The CDR3 extends over 14 amino acids. Germline V gene sequence: CDR1 MNHNS, CDR2 SASEGT. The CDR3: CASSTKDRGYGYTF.

The rearrangement links TRBV27 to TRBJ1-1. Germline CDR1 MNHEY, CDR2 SMNVEV (reference sequence). The CDR3 is 14 amino acids. The CDR3 loop is CASSSYRAPTEAFF.

The chain has TRBV19 and TRBJ2-3. Germline V gene sequence: CDR1 LNHDA, CDR2 SQIVND (reference sequence). The CDR3 is 13 amino acids. CDR3 protein: CASSRTSADTQYF.

J is TRBJ2-3 and V is TRBV24-1; as DNA is missing, the TRBD2 call by TCRdb cannot be tested. CDR3 size: 15 residues. Germline V gives CDR1 KGHDR, CDR2 SFDVKD. The CDR3 sequence is CATSGSGGAADTQYF.

V is TRBV11-2 and J is TRBJ2-5; TCRdb lists TRBD1, though no DNA is available to test this call. Germline V gene sequence: CDR1 SGHAT, CDR2 FQNNGV. The CDR3 spans 18 residues. CDR3 protein: CASSQPRGGGAPSETQYF.

J is TRBJ2-3 and V is TRBV7-3; absent DNA, TCRdb's TRBD1 call cannot be checked. The CDR3 spans 14 residues. Germline assignment: CDR1 SGHTA and CDR2 FQGTGA. The CDR3 here is CASSLMQLPGTQYF.

The chain employs TRBV12-3 or TRBV12-4 and TRBJ1-5; the D gene TCRdb calls, TRBD1, cannot be checked with no DNA. This CDR3 contains 17 residues. CDR3: CASSLGEGQPSNQPQHF.

This chain connects TRBV12-3 or TRBV12-4 to TRBJ2-7. CDR3 length: 14 amino acids. CDR3 sequence reads: CASSLRVWLDEQYF.